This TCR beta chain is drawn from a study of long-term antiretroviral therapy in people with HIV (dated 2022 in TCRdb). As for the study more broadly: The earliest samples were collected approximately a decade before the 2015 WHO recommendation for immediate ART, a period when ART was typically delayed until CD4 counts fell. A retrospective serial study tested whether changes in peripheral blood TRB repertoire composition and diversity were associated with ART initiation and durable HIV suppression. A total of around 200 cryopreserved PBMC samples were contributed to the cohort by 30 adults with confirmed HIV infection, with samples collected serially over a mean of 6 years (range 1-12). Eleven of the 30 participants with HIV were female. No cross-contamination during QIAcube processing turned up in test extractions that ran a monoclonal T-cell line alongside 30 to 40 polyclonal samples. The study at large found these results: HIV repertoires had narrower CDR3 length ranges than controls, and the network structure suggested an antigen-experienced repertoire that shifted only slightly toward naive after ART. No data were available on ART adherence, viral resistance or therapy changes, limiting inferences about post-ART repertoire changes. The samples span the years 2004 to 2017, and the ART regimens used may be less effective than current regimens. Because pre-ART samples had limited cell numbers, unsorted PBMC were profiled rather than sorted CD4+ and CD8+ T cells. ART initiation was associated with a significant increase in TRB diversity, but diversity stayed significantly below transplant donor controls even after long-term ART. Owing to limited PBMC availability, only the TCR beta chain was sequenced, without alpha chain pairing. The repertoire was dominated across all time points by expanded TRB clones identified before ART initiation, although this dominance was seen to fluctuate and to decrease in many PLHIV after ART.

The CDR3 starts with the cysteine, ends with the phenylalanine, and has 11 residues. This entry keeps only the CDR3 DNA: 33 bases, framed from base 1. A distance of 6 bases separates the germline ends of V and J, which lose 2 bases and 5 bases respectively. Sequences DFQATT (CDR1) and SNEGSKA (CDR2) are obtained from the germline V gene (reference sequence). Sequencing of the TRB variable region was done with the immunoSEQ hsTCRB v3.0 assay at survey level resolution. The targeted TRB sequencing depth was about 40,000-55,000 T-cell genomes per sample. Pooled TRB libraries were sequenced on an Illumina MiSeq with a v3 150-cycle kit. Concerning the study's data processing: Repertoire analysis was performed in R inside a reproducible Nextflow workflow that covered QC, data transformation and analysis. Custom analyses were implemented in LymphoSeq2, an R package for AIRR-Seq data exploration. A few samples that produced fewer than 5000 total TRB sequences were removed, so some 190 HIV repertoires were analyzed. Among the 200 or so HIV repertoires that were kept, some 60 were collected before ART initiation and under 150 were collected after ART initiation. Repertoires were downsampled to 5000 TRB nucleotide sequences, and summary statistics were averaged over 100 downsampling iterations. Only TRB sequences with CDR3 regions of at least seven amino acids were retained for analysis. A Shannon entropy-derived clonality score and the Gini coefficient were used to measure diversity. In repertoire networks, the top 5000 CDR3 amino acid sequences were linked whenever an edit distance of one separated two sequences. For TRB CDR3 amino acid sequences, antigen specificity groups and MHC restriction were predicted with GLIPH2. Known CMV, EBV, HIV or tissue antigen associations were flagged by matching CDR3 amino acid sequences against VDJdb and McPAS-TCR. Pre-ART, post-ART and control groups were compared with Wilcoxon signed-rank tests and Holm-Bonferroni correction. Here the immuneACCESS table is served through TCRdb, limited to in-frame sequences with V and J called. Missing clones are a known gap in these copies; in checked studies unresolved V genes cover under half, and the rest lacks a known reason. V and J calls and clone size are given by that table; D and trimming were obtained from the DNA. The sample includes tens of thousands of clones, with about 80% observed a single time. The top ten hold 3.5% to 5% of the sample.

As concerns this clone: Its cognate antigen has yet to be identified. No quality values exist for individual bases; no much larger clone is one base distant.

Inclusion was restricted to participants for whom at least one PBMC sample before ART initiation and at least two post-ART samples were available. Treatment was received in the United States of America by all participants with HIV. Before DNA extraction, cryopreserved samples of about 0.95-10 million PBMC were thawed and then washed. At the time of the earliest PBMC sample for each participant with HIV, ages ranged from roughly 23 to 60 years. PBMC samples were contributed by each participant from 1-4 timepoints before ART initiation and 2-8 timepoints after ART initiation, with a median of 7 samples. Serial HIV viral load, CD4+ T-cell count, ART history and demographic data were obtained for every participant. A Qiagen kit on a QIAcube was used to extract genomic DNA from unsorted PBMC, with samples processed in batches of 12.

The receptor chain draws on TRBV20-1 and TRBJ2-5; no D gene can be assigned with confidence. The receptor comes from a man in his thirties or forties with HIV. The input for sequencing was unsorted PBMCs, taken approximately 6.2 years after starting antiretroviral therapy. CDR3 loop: CSARYIETQYF. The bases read TGCAGTGCTAGATACATTGAGACCCAGTACTTC.